The clone carrying this T cell receptor beta chain was seen more than once but under ten times. Antigen specificity is unknown. Germline V CDR1 and CDR2: SGHRS, YFSETQ. Trimming cost V 4 bases and J 5 bases, with 18 bases left between them. The CDR3 spans 15 residues. This entry belongs to a study of pediatric ulcerative colitis. Using immunoSEQ multiplex PCR, the repertoire was profiled, and TCRdb retains in-frame clones only, with some absent. The sample consists of tens of thousands of clones, 75% to 85% of them appearing once. Whole-study results and caveats: Repertoires came from total lymphocyte DNA, so rare subsets like regulatory T cells may be missed.

The V call is TRBV5-1, the J call TRBJ1-2, with D tentatively TRBD1 (6 bases). Sequenced sample: blood. This sequence was found in a boy aged 5-17 years with moderate ulcerative colitis. This CDR3 reads CASSTDYQGRYGYTF. The DNA of the CDR3 is TGCGCCAGCAGCACTGATTACCAGGGGAGGTATGGCTACACCTTC.